The 11 T cell receptor beta chains in this list originate from one sample, sequenced in a study of T cells in women clearing cervical HPV infection. Using immunoSEQ multiplex PCR, the repertoire was profiled, and TCRdb retains in-frame clones only, with some absent. The data include roughly 22,000 clones; the top ten clones carry 10% to 15%. What was sequenced was blood buffy coat. These receptors were obtained from a woman aged 18 to 75 with a cervical HPV16 infection that either progressed to CIN3+ or cleared (not recorded which).

Incomplete CDR3 DNA: TGTGCCAGCAGCCCTTTGGTTCGGGGATCAGAGACC. This gives the protein CASSPLVRGSET. From start to end, the CDR3 is CASSPLVRGSETQYF. The chain is built from TRBV14 and TRBJ2-5; tentative D call: TRBD2 (5 bases). The CDR3 extends 3 residues past the end of the read, so its final part is completed from the germline J gene. V dropped 4 bases and J dropped 4 bases, with 16 bases sitting between them. The CDR3 consists of 15 residues. CDR1 is SGHDN, CDR2 FVKESK, per germline.

In terms of frequency, this clone is medium-sized. The CDR3 end falls 3 residues outside the read, so it is completed with the germline J gene. This sequence joins TRBV6-2 or TRBV6-3 and TRBJ1-5, with D uncertain. Trimming took off 6 bases at V and 6 bases at J, with 9 bases between the two ends. Germline V gene sequence: CDR1 MNHEY, CDR2 SVGEGT. This CDR3 comprises 12 residues. The CDR3 bases that were read are TGTGCCAGCAGCCACCCGGGTCAGCCC. Protein: CASSHPGQP. The full CDR3 protein reads CASSHPGQPQHF.

As regards this clone: The read gets to within 3 residues of the CDR3 end, and the germline J gene fills in the rest. This chain connects TRBV19 to TRBJ2-3; TRBD1 aligns across 9 bases. Germline CDR1 reads LNHDA; CDR2 reads SQIVND (reference sequence). The CDR3 has 14 residues. Incomplete CDR3 DNA: TGTGCCAGTAGTTACAGGGGGCTCCAAGAGACG. This sequence encodes CASSYRGLQET. The entire CDR3 protein is CASSYRGLQETQYF.

As for this clone: The read falls 3 residues short of the CDR3 end, and the missing part is taken from the germline J gene. The chain carries TRBV6-2 or TRBV6-3 and TRBJ2-3, with 9 nucleotides matching TRBD2. The CDR3 length is 16 residues. The junction had 7 bases not matched to a gene; V was cut back by 6 bases and J by 0 bases. CDR1 MNHEY and CDR2 SVGEGT come from the germline V gene. The CDR3 spells CASRKRLAGSTDTQYF. Partial CDR3 DNA: TGTGCCAGCAGAAAGAGGCTAGCGGGGAGCACAGATACG.

The part of the CDR3 DNA that was read is TGCGCCAGCAGCCAAACAGGGGTTGGGACAGATACG. Translating gives CASSQTGVGTDT. The full CDR3 protein reads CASSQTGVGTDTQYF. The V gene is TRBV4-1, the J gene TRBJ2-3, with TRBD1 matching 7 bases. The sequenced fragment ends 3 residues before the CDR3 boundary, so the rest is inferred from the germline J gene. The CDR3 has 15 residues. In germline, CDR1 is MGHRA, CDR2 YSYEKL. V gave up 2 bases and J gave up 3 bases; unmatched junction bases: 5.

With respect to this clone: The observed sequence ends 3 residues before the CDR3 terminus, with the missing tail filled in from the germline J gene. The rearrangement joins TRBV5-4 to TRBJ2-3; D is unresolved. The germline V gene encodes CDR1 SGHNT and CDR2 YYREEE (reference sequence). Trimming removed 2 bases at V and 2 bases at J, with 9 bases between. The CDR3 sequence is 14 residues long. The sequenced CDR3 bases are TGTGCCAGCAGCTTTGGCGGATACACAGATACG. Its translation: CASSFGGYTDT. The complete CDR3 reads CASSFGGYTDTQYF.

As for this clone: The read halts 3 residues ahead of the CDR3 end, with the missing end drawn from the germline J gene. The rearrangement uses TRBV5-6 and TRBJ1-2; 7 positions agree with TRBD1. Germline lookup yields CDR1 SGHDT and CDR2 YYEEEE. Trimming at V came to 0 bases and at J to 2 bases, leaving 1 base not matched to a gene. This CDR3 is 14 amino acids long. CDR3 residues: CASSLGRGNYGYTF. The CDR3 DNA, read in part, is TGTGCCAGCAGCTTGGGCAGGGGGAACTATGGC.

Comments on this clone: The read gets to within 3 residues of the CDR3 end, and the germline J gene fills in the rest. This chain uses TRBV20-1 with TRBJ1-2; D unresolved. V was clipped by 5 bases and J by 0 bases, with 4 bases between them. Germline assignment: CDR1 DFQATT and CDR2 SNEGSKA (reference sequence). The CDR3 spans 11 residues. CDR3 loop: CSAVTNYGYTF. CDR3 DNA (partial): TGCAGTGCTGTCACTAACTATGGC.

Remarks on this clone: The CDR3 end falls 3 residues outside the read, so it is completed with the germline J gene. The rearrangement links TRBV30 to TRBJ1-3; no definite D call. From germline, CDR1 is GTSNPN and CDR2 SVGIG (reference sequence). The V end was cut by 2 bases, the J end by 3 bases, with 8 bases between. The CDR3 has 13 residues. The chain's CDR3 is CAWSKGYGNTIYF. CDR3 DNA (partial): TGTGCCTGGAGTAAGGGTTATGGAAACACC.

Comments on this clone: The read ends 3 residues early relative to the CDR3; the germline J gene fills the gap. This chain uses TRBV7-9 with TRBJ2-5; tentative D call: TRBD2 (6 bases). Trimming stripped 4 bases from V and 1 base from J, with 10 bases between. The length of the CDR3 is 14 residues. Germline CDR1 SEHNR, CDR2 FQNEAQ (reference sequence). CDR3 DNA (partial): TGTGCCAGCAGCTCCGGGGACTTCCAAGAGACC. It yields the protein CASSSGDFQET. The whole CDR3 protein is CASSSGDFQETQYF.

In the case of this clone: The read ends 3 residues early relative to the CDR3; the germline J gene fills the gap. The chain is built from TRBV2 and TRBJ1-1; D may be TRBD1 (6 bases). Germline V gene data show CDR1 as SNHLY and CDR2 as FYNNEI. This CDR3 has 14 residues. The CDR3 sequence is CASIREGGELGAFF. The part of the CDR3 DNA that was read is TGTGCCAGCATTAGGGAGGGGGGGGAACTGGGA.